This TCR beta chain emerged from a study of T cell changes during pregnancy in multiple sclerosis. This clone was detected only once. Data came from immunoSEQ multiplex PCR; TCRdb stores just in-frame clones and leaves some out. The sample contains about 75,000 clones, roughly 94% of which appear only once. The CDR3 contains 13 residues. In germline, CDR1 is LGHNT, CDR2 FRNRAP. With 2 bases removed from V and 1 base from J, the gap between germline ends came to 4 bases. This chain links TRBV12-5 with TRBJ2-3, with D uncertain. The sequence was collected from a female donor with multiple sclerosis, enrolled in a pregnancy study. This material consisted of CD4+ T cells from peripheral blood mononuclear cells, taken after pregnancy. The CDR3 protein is CASGLRGTDTQYF. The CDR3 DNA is TGTGCTAGTGGTTTGCGGGGCACAGATACGCAGTATTTT.